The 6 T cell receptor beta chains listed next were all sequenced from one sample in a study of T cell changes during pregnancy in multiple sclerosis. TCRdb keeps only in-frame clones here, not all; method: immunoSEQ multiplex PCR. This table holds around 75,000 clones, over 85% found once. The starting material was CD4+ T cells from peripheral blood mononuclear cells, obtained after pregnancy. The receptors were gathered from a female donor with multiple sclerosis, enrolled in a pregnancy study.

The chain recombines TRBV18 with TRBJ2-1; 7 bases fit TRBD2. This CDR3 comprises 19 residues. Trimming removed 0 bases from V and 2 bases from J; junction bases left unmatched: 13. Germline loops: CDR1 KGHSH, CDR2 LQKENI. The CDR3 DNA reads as TGTGCCAGCTCACCACCGGCTGAACTGGGTCTAGCGGCCTACAATGAGCAGTTCTTC. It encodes CASSPPAELGLAAYNEQFF.

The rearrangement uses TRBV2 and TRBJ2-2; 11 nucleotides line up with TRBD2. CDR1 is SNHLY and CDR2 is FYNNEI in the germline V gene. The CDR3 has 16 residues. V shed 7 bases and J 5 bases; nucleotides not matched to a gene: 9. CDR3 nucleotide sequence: TGTGCCAGCAAGAAGACTAGCGGGGCGGGGACCGGGGAGCTGTTTTTT. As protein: CASKKTSGAGTGELFF.

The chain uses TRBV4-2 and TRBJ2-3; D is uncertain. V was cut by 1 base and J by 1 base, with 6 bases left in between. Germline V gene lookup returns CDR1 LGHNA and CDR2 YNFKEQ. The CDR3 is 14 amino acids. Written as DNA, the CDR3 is TGTGCCAGCAGCCAAGGTGGGCGCACAGATACGCAGTATTTT. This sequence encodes CASSQGGRTDTQYF.

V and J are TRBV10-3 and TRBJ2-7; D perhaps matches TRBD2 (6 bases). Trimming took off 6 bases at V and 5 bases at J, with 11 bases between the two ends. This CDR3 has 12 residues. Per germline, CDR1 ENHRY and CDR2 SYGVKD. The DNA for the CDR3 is TGTGCCATCAGGGCGACTAGAAACGAGCAGTACTTC. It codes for CAIRATRNEQYF.

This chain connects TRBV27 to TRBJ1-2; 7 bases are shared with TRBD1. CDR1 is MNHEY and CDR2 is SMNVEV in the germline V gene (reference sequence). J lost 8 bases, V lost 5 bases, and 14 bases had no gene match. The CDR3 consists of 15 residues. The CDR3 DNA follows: TGTGCCAGCAGTCCAAGTGGGGACAGCGGGAGAGGCTACACCTTC. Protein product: CASSPSGDSGRGYTF.

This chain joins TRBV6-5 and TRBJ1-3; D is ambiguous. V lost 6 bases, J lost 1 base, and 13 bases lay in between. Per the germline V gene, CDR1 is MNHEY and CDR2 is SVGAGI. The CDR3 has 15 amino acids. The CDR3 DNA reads TGTGCCAGCAGCCGCTATCTAGGATCTGGAAACACCATATATTTT. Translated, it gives CASSRYLGSGNTIYF.